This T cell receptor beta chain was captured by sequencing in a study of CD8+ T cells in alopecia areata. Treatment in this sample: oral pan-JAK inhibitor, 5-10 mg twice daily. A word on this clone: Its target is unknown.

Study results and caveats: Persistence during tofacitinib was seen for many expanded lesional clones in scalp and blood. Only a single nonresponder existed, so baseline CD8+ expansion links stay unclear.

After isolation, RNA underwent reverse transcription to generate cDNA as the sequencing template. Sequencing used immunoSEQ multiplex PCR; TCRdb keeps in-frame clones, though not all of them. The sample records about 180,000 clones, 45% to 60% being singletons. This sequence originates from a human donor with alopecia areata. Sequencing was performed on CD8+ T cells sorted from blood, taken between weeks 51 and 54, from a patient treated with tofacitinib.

CDR3: CATEMGETQYF. The CDR3 DNA reads as TGTGCCACAGAAATGGGGGAGACCCAGTACTTC. The chain joins TRBV11-2 to TRBJ2-5; D not certain. V was trimmed by 10 bases and J by 5 bases, leaving 11 bases between them. The CDR3 is made up of 11 amino acids. Germline CDR1 is SGHAT and CDR2 is FQNNGV.